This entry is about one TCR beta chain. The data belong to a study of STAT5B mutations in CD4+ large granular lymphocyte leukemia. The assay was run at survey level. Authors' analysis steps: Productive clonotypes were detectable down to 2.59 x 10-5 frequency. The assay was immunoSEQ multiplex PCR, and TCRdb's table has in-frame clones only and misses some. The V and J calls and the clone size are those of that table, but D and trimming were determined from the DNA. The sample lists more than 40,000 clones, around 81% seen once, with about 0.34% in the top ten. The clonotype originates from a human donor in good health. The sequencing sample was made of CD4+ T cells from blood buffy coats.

CDR3 in amino acids: CASSHWSGGAETQYF. The DNA of the CDR3 is TGTGCCAGCAGTCATTGGAGCGGGGGGGCAGAGACCCAGTACTTC. This chain connects TRBV13 to TRBJ2-5; 10 bases map to TRBD2. The germline V gene encodes CDR1 PRHDT and CDR2 FYEKMQ (reference sequence). The CDR3 is made up of 15 amino acids. Losses at the gene ends were 6 bases for V and 4 bases for J; bases not matched to a gene: 8.